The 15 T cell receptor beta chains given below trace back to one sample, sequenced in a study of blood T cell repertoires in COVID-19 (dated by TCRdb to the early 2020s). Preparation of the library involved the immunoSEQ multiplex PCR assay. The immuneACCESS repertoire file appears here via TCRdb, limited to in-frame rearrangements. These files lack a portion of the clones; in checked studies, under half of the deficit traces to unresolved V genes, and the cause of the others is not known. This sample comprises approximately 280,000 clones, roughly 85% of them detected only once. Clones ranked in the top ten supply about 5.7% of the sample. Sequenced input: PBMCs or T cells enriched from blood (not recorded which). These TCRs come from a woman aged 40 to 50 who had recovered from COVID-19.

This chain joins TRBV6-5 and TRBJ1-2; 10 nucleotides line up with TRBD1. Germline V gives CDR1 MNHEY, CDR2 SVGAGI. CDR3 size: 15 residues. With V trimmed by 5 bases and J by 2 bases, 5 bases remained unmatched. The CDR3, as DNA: TGTGCCAGCAGTCCCGGGACAGGGGCGAACTATGGCTACACCTTC. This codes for CASSPGTGANYGYTF.

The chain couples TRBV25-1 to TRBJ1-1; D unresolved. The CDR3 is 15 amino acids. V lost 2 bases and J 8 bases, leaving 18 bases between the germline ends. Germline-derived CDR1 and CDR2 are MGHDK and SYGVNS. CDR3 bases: TGTGCCAGCAGTGAAGGAGGGTCGACCCGATCAGAAGCTTTCTTT. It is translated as CASSEGGSTRSEAFF.

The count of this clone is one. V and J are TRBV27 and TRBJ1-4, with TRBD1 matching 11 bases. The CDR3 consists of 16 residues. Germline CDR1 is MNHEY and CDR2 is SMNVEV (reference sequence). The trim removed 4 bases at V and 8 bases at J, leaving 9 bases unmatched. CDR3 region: CASSSHSGTGGEKLFF. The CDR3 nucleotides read TGTGCCAGCAGTTCGCACTCCGGGACAGGGGGAGAAAAACTGTTTTTT.

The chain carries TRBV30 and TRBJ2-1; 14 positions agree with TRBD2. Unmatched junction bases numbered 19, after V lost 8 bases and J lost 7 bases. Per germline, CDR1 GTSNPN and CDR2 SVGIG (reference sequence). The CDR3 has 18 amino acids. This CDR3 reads CARDRDRGGLAGENEQFF. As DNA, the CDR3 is TGTGCCCGGGACCGGGACAGAGGGGGACTAGCGGGAGAAAATGAGCAGTTCTTC.

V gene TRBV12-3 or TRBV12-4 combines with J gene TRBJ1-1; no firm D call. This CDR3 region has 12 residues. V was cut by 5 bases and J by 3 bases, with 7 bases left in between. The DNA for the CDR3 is TGTGCCAGCAGTCCGAGGTACACTGAAGCTTTCTTT. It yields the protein CASSPRYTEAFF.

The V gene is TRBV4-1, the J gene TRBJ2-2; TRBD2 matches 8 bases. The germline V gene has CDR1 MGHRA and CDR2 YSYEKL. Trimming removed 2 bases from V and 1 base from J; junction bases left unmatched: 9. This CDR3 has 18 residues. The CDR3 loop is CASSQLRGASGNTGELFF. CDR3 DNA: TGCGCCAGCAGCCAATTGCGGGGGGCTAGCGGGAACACCGGGGAGCTGTTTTTT.

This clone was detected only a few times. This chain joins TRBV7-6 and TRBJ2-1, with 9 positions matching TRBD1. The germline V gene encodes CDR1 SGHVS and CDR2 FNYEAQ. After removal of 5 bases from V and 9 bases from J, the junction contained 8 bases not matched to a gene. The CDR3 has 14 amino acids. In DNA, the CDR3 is TGTGCCAGCAGCCCCGGGACAGGGTATCGTGAGCAGTTCTTC. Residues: CASSPGTGYREQFF.

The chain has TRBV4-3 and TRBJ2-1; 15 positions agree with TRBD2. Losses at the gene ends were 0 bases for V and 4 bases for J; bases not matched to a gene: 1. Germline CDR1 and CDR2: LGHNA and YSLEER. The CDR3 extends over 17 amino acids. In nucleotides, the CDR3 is TGCGCCAGCAGCCAAGAGGGACTAGCGGGAGGATACAATGAGCAGTTCTTC. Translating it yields CASSQEGLAGGYNEQFF.

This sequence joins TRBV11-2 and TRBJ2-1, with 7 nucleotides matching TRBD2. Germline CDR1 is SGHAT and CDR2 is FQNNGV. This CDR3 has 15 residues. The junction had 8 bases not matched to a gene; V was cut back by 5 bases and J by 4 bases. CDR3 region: CASSLRDYPYNEQFF. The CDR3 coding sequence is TGTGCCAGCAGCCTCCGGGACTACCCTTACAATGAGCAGTTCTTC.

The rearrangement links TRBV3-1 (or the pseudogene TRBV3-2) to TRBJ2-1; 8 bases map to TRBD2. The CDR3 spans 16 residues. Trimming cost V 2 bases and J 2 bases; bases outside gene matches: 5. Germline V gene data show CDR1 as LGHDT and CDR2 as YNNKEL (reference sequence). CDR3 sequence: CASSQCSGRPYNEQFF. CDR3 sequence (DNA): TGTGCCAGCAGCCAATGCAGCGGGAGACCCTACAATGAGCAGTTCTTC.

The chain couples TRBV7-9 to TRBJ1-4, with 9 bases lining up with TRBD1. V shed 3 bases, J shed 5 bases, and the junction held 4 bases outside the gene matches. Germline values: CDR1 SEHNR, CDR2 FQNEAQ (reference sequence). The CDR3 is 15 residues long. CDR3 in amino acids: CASSFGQGTNEKLFF. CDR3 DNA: TGTGCCAGCAGCTTCGGACAGGGGACGAATGAAAAACTGTTTTTT. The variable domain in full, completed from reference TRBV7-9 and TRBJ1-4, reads DTGVSQNPRHKITKRGQNVTFRCDPISEHNRLYWYRQTLGQGPEFLTYFQNEAQLEKSRLLSDRFSAERPKGSFSTLEIQRTEQGDSAMYLCASSFGQGTNEKLFFGSGTQLSVL.

The CDR3 loop reads CAISGGQVDEKLFF. The CDR3 DNA sequence: TGTGCCATCAGTGGAGGACAGGTAGATGAAAAACTGTTTTTT. V and J are TRBV10-3 and TRBJ1-4, with 7 positions matching TRBD1. The V gene's germline CDR1 is ENHRY and CDR2 SYGVKD. The length of the CDR3 is 14 residues. V was clipped by 4 bases and J by 6 bases; unmatched bases: 5.

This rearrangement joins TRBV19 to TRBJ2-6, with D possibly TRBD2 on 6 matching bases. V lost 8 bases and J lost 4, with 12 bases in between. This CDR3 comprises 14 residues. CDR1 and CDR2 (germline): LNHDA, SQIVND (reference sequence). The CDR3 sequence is CASWEAGGANVLTF. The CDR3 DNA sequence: TGTGCCAGTTGGGAGGCGGGAGGGGCCAACGTCCTGACTTTC.

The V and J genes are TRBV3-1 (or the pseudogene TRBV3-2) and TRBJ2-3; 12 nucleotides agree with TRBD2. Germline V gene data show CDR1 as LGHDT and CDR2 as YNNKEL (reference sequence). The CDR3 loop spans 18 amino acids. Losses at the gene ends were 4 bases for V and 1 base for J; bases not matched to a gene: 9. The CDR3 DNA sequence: TGTGCCAGCAGCCTTCCGCTAGCGGGAGGGGTTGGCACAGATACGCAGTATTTT. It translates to CASSLPLAGGVGTDTQYF.

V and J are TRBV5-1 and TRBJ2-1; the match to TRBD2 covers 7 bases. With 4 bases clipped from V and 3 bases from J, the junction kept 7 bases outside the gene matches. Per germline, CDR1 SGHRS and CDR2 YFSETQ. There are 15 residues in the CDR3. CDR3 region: CASSVQRGGYNEQFF. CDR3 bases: TGCGCCAGCAGCGTGCAGCGGGGAGGCTACAATGAGCAGTTCTTC.